The sequence of this T cell receptor beta chain was determined in a study of blood T cell repertoires in COVID-19. Here immunoSEQ multiplex PCR was the method, and the copy in TCRdb shows in-frame clones only, minus some. The data contain roughly 260,000 clones, about 80% of them seen just once; the ten biggest clones take up 3% to 4%. CDR3 length: 15 residues. V was pared by 4 bases and J by 0 bases, with 3 bases of the junction left unmatched. Germline-derived CDR1 and CDR2 are SGHRS and YFSETQ. The chain combines TRBV5-1 with TRBJ2-1, with TRBD1 matching 8 bases. The specimen sequenced was PBMCs or T cells enriched from blood (not recorded which). The receptor was isolated from a woman in her thirties or forties who had been exposed to COVID-19. CDR3 amino acids: CASSGQGGSYNEQFF. As DNA, the CDR3 is TGCGCCAGCAGCGGACAGGGTGGCTCCTACAATGAGCAGTTCTTC.